Following are 19 T cell receptor beta chains from one sample sequenced in a study of blood T cell repertoires in COVID-19. Method: immunoSEQ multiplex PCR; TCRdb's copy keeps in-frame clones and lacks some. The sample holds approximately 94,000 clones, 70% to 90% seen once. The specimen was peripheral blood. The receptors derive from a man in his forties or fifties with active or convalescent COVID-19.

The CDR3 protein is CASSLQKGLGGMRTQYF. Written as DNA, the CDR3 is TGTGCCAGCAGCTTACAAAAGGGACTGGGGGGGATGAGGACCCAGTACTTC. The chain joins TRBV13 to TRBJ2-5; 7 bases are shared with TRBD2. Germline V CDR1 and CDR2: PRHDT, FYEKMQ (reference sequence). Germline trimming cut 2 bases from V and 7 bases from J; bases unmatched to any gene: 16. CDR3 length: 17 residues.

This CDR3 is CASRPSLAGTGELFF. CDR3 coding DNA: TGTGCCAGCAGACCCTCGCTAGCCGGCACCGGGGAGCTGTTTTTT. The rearrangement joins TRBV27 to TRBJ2-2; possibly TRBD2 for D (5 bases). Germline V CDR1 and CDR2: MNHEY, SMNVEV (reference sequence). Trimming left V 6 bases short and J 4 bases short, with 15 bases between. This CDR3 is built from 15 residues.

CDR3 loop: CASSRSGNTIYF. Written as DNA, the CDR3 is TGTGCCAGCAGCCGCTCTGGAAACACCATATATTTT. The chain uses TRBV12-3 or TRBV12-4 and TRBJ1-3; D unresolved. The length of the CDR3 is 12 residues. V was pared by 6 bases and J by 0 bases, with 3 bases between.

This clone was seen repeatedly, ten times or more. The chain is built from TRBV27 and TRBJ2-5; 7 bases agree with TRBD1. CDR1 and CDR2 from the germline V gene are MNHEY and SMNVEV (reference sequence). The CDR3 extends over 15 amino acids. Trimming cost V 6 bases and J 1 base; bases outside gene matches: 8. Here the CDR3 reads CASRFRTGLQETQYF. CDR3 nucleotide sequence: TGTGCCAGCAGATTTCGGACAGGACTCCAAGAGACCCAGTACTTC.

The chain is built from TRBV19 and TRBJ1-1; 12 nucleotides align to TRBD1. Trimming at V came to 7 bases and at J to 5 bases, leaving 14 bases not matched to a gene. Germline CDR1 LNHDA, CDR2 SQIVND (reference sequence). The CDR3 is 17 amino acids. The CDR3 DNA reads as TGTGCCAGTACACCGACCCGGGACAGGGGGCGCGTTACTGAAGCTTTCTTT. The encoded protein is CASTPTRDRGRVTEAFF. Complete variable domain (other parts from reference TRBV19 and TRBJ1-1): DGGITQSPKYLFRKEGQNVTLSCEQNLNHDAMYWYRQDPGQGLRLIYYSQIVNDFQKGDIAEGYSVSREKKESFPLTVTSAQKNPTAFYLCASTPTRDRGRVTEAFFGQGTRLTVV.

This chain uses TRBV2 with TRBJ2-5; a possible D gene is TRBD2 (5 bases). The CDR3 is made up of 13 amino acids. Germline V lookup: CDR1 SNHLY, CDR2 FYNNEI. V gave up 6 bases and J gave up 3 bases, with 11 bases separating them. The CDR3 sequence: CASSPGNKETQYF. The CDR3 DNA reads as TGTGCCAGCAGCCCCGGGAACAAAGAGACCCAGTACTTC. The whole variable domain, filled in from reference TRBV2 and TRBJ2-5, reads EPEVTQTPSHQVTQMGQEVILRCVPISNHLYFYWYRQILGQKVEFLVSFYNNEISEKSEIFDDQFSVERPDGSNFTLKIRSTKLEDSAMYFCASSPGNKETQYFGPGTRLLVL.

The chain links TRBV5-1 to TRBJ1-1; D remains ambiguous. With 2 bases removed from V and 3 bases from J, the gap between germline ends came to 8 bases. The CDR3 has 13 residues. In germline, CDR1 is SGHRS, CDR2 YFSETQ. CDR3 nucleotides: TGCGCCAGCAGCTTCGCGGGCTACACTGAAGCTTTCTTT. Translation: CASSFAGYTEAFF.

The rearrangement uses TRBV4-1 and TRBJ2-1; TRBD2 is a possible D gene (5 bases). Trimming cost V 0 bases and J 6 bases, with 21 bases left between them. In germline, CDR1 is MGHRA, CDR2 YSYEKL. There are 18 residues in the CDR3. The CDR3 region has the DNA TGCGCCAGCAGCCAAGATAAGGCGGCCGGTTCACTAGGCAATGAGCAGTTCTTC. Translated: CASSQDKAAGSLGNEQFF.

This clone appeared a single time. The sample holds other DNA sequences that translate to the same CDR3. The V gene is TRBV5-1, the J gene TRBJ1-1; D gene ambiguous. Germline V gene lookup returns CDR1 SGHRS and CDR2 YFSETQ. The CDR3 is 15 amino acids. Trimming left V 0 bases short and J 0 bases short, with 9 bases between. The CDR3 sequence: CASSLAGGMNTEAFF. The CDR3 coding sequence is TGCGCCAGCAGCTTGGCCGGAGGGATGAACACTGAAGCTTTCTTT.

The rearrangement links TRBV6-6 to TRBJ1-1; 7 bases are a match to TRBD1. From germline, CDR1 is MNHNY and CDR2 SVGAGI (reference sequence). The CDR3 consists of 14 residues. V lost 4 bases and J lost 1; bases outside the gene matches: 3. CDR3 region: CASSFRQGNTEAFF. CDR3 bases: TGTGCCAGCAGTTTCCGACAGGGGAACACTGAAGCTTTCTTT.

The chain is built from TRBV2 and TRBJ1-2; a weak D match, TRBD1 (6 bases). The CDR3 consists of 13 residues. Per germline, CDR1 SNHLY and CDR2 FYNNEI. V was cut by 6 bases and J by 7 bases, with 15 bases left in between. For the CDR3, the DNA is TGTGCCAGCAGCCCAGGGGCCGCCGGTGGCTACACCTTC. Amino acids: CASSPGAAGGYTF.

In DNA form, the CDR3 reads TGTGCCAGTAGTATAGACGGCGCAGGCCTCTCTGGAAACACCATATATTTT. It is translated as CASSIDGAGLSGNTIYF. This chain uses TRBV19 with TRBJ1-3; D remains unclear. Trimming removed 0 bases from V and 0 bases from J, with 12 bases in between. CDR1 LNHDA and CDR2 SQIVND come from the germline V gene (reference sequence). The length of the CDR3 is 17 residues.

The genes are TRBV27 and TRBJ2-3; 9 bases line up with TRBD1. Losses at the gene ends were 5 bases for V and 0 bases for J; bases not matched to a gene: 6. The CDR3 has 16 amino acids. Germline-derived CDR1 and CDR2 are MNHEY and SMNVEV (reference sequence). This CDR3 reads CASSGRTGVSTDTQYF. The CDR3 nucleotides read TGTGCCAGCAGTGGCCGGACAGGGGTTAGCACAGATACGCAGTATTTT.

V gene TRBV9 combines with J gene TRBJ2-7; TRBD1 matches 10 bases. The trim removed 0 bases at V and 8 bases at J, leaving 5 bases unmatched. CDR1 is SGDLS and CDR2 is YYNGEE in the germline V gene. The CDR3 extends over 14 amino acids. CDR3 DNA sequence: TGTGCCAGCAGCGTAGAGAGGGGACAGGGGCAGCAGTACTTC. It codes for CASSVERGQGQQYF.

The chain links TRBV18 to TRBJ1-6, with D possibly matching TRBD1 (6 bases). The CDR3 contains 15 residues. CDR1 and CDR2 from the germline V gene are KGHSH and LQKENI. V was pared by 4 bases and J by 6 bases, with 13 bases between. The CDR3 spells CASSQSGRGNSPLHF. CDR3 bases: TGTGCCAGCTCACAATCCGGCAGGGGTAATTCACCCCTCCACTTT. Drawing the rest from reference TRBV18 and TRBJ1-6, the complete variable domain is NAGVMQNPRHLVRRRGQEARLRCSPMKGHSHVYWYRQLPEEGLKFMVYLQKENIIDESGMPKERFSAEFPKEGPSILRIQQVVRGDSAAYFCASSQSGRGNSPLHFGNGTRLTVT.

The CDR3 loop reads CSATDRGGSEAFF. The CDR3 DNA sequence: TGCAGTGCTACTGACAGGGGCGGGTCTGAAGCTTTCTTT. The V gene is TRBV20-1, the J gene TRBJ1-1; 8 nucleotides match TRBD1. CDR1 is DFQATT, CDR2 SNEGSKA, per germline (reference sequence). The CDR3 runs 13 residues. The J segment lost 6 bases and the V segment lost 4 bases, leaving 7 bases of the junction unmatched.

The chain recombines TRBV6-1 with TRBJ2-3, with 7 bases aligning to TRBD1. The germline gives CDR1 MNHNS, CDR2 SASEGT. CDR3 length: 15 amino acids. Germline trimming cut 2 bases from V and 2 bases from J; bases unmatched to any gene: 4. The CDR3 is CASSESGTVTDTQYF. The CDR3 DNA follows: TGTGCCAGCAGTGAATCTGGGACAGTCACAGATACGCAGTATTTT.

A few counts support this clone. V and J are TRBV4-2 and TRBJ1-5, with TRBD1 matching 10 bases. Germline V lookup: CDR1 LGHNA, CDR2 YNFKEQ. The CDR3 runs to 14 residues. Trimming took 1 base from V and 8 from J; bases not matched to a gene: 2. CDR3 sequence (DNA): TGTGCCAGCAGCCAAGGGACAGGGGGGAAGCCCCAGCATTTT. This codes for CASSQGTGGKPQHF.

CDR3 sequence: CASSQGGTGESAFF. The CDR3 region has the DNA TGTGCCAGCAGCCAAGGTGGGACAGGGGAGTCAGCTTTCTTT. The chain links TRBV14 to TRBJ1-1; 10 nucleotides line up with TRBD1. The CDR3 is 14 residues long. After removal of 1 base from V and 10 bases from J, the junction contained 6 bases not matched to a gene. Germline values: CDR1 SGHDN, CDR2 FVKESK.